This T cell receptor beta chain was identified during a study of T cells in tuberculosis (dated by TCRdb to the late 2010s). Context from the whole study: To characterize T cells specific for the mycobacterial lipid antigen glucose monomycolate (GMM), the study used CD1B tetramers together with high-throughput TCR immunosequencing. A South African clinical cohort compared IGRA-negative adolescents, IGRA-positive adolescents with latent tuberculosis and adults with active tuberculosis, under 13 per group. General conclusions and limits of the study: Compared with IGRA-negative controls, TCR-alpha repertoires from active tuberculosis had smaller mean NN-distances to GMM-specific TCRs, which suggests that these TCRs underwent clonal expansion. The smaller NN-distances in active tuberculosis patients were driven in part by shorter CDR3-alpha lengths, while the difference seen for TCR-beta was not statistically significant. Clinical samples were selected based on which cryopreserved specimens were available, and the active tuberculosis cases were adults whereas the controls were adolescents. An accuracy of under 90% (AUROC more than 0.8) was reached by a classifier using the diverse GMM-specific repertoire, compared with 70% accuracy when GEM motif frequencies were used.

At study entry, a tuberculin skin test and the QuantiFERON-TB GOLD In-Tube IGRA were used to screen adolescents for latent tuberculosis infection. Unsorted cryopreserved PBMC were immunosequenced, covering on average approximately 90,000 T cells per clinical donor. Eleven high schools in the Worcester region of the Western Cape, South Africa, served as enrollment sites for adolescents aged 12 to 18 years. Ten adolescents infected with M. tuberculosis and approximately ten uninfected adolescents were chosen and matched for age and sex. PBMC from adolescents were isolated by density centrifugation from freshly drawn heparinized blood and then cryopreserved. The immunoSEQ multiplex PCR assay was used to generate TCR libraries, with TCR-beta and/or TCR-alpha/delta assays applied to each sample. The amplified TCR libraries were sequenced using the Illumina high-throughput platform. In the authors' own workflow: Clustering and dimensionality reduction were performed using pairwise TCRdist distances among GMM-specific receptors from ex vivo sorted or in vitro expanded T cells. The score assigned to each clinical repertoire was mean NN-distance, meaning the average TCRdist to the nearest 10% of tetramer-positive reference sequences. GEM TCR motif frequency was computed as the fraction of unique TCRs matching known GEM sequences by V/J usage and CDR3 length. Active tuberculosis was classified by linear discriminant analysis with leave-one-out cross-validation, implemented in scikit-learn. TCRdb obtained this table from immuneACCESS and retained in-frame rearrangements with V and J assigned. These tables miss some clones; where compared with another copy, unresolved V genes account for less than half of the shortfall, and the remainder is unexplained. The V and J calls and clone size come from that table; D and trimming were worked out from the DNA. Within this sample are tens of thousands of clones, with around nine tenths of them counted one time only. The ten top clones hold roughly 17% of the sample.

According to the germline V gene, CDR1 reads MDHEN and CDR2 reads SYDVKM. V ends up 7 bases short and J 6 bases short, with an unmatched junction base count of 14. The CDR3, from cysteine to phenylalanine, totals 15 residues. The read is trimmed to its CDR3 DNA, 45 bases read in frame from base 1. Remarks on this clone: The clone's antigen remains unknown. No base quality information exists; no much larger clone differs at one position.

Specimen: PBMCs. The chain couples TRBV28 to TRBJ1-2; TRBD1 fits 7 bases in the junction. The clonotype comes from a donor aged 10-29 years with latent tuberculosis or without tuberculosis infection. Some clones in this sample may be carry-over from other donors' samples. The sequenced DNA: TGTGCCAGCACCCTAGACGGCTTTAGGGGGCATGGCTACACCTTC. The encoded protein is CASTLDGFRGHGYTF.